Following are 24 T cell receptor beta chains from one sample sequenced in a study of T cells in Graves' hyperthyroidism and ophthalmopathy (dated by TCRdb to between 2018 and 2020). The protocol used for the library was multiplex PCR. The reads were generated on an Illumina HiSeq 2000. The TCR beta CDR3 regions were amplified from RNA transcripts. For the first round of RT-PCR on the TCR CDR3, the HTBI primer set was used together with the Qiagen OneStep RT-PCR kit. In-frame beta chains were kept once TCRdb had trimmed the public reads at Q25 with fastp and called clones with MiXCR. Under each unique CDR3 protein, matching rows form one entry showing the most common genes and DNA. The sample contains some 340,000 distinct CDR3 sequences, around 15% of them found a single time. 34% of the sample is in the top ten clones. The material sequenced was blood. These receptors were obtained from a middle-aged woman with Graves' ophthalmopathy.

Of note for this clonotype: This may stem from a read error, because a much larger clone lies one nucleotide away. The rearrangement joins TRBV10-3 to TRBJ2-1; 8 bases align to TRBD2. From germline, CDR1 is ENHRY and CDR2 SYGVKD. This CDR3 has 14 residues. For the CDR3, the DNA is TGTGCCACCAGTTTAGCGGGACCCTACAATGAGCAGTTCTTC. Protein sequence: CATSLAGPYNEQFF.

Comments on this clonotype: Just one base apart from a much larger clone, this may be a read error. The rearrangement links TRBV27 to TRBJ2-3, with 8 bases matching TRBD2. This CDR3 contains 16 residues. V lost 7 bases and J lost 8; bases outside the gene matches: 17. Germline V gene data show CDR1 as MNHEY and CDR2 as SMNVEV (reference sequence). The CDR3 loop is CASTLKLAGWPLTQYF. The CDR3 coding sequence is TGTGCCAGCACCCTCAAATTAGCGGGGTGGCCACTTACGCAGTATTTT.

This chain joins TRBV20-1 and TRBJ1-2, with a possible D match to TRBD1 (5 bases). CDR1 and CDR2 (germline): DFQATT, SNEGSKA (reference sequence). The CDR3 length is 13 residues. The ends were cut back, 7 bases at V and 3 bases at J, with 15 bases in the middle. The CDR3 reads CSGTRDLYYGYTF. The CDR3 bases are TGCAGTGGAACCCGGGACCTGTACTATGGCTACACCTTC.

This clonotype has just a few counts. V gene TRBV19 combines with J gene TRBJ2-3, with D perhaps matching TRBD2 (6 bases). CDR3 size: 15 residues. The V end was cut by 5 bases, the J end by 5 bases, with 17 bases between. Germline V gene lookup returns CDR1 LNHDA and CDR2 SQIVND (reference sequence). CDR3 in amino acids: CASSRKLASQDTQYF. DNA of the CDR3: TGTGCCAGTAGTCGTAAGCTAGCGTCCCAAGATACGCAGTATTTT.

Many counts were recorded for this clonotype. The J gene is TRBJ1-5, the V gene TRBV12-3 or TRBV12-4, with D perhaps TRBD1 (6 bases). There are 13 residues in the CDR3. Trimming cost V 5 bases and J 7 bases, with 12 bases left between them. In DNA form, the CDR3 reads TGTGCCAGCAGTGTGGACAGCGAACAGCCCCAGCATTTT. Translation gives CASSVDSEQPQHF.

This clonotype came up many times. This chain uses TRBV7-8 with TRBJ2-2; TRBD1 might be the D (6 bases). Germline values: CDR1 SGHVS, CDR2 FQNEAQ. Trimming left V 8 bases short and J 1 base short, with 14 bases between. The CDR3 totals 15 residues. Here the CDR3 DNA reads TGTGCCAGCCGCAAAAGGGGGTGGAACACCGGGGAGCTGTTTTTT. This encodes CASRKRGWNTGELFF.

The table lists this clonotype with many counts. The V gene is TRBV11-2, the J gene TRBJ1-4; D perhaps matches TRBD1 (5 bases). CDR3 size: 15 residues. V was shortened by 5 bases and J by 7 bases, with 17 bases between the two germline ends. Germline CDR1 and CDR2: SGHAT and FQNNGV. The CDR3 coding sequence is TGTGCCAGCAGCGCGGGGGACGGGCGACTTGAAAAACTGTTTTTT. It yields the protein CASSAGDGRLEKLFF.

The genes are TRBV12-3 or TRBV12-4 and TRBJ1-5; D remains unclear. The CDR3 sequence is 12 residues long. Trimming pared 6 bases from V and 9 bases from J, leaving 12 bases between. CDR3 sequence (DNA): TGTGCCAGCAGCCCAACAAGCCGGCCCCAGCATTTT. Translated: CASSPTSRPQHF.

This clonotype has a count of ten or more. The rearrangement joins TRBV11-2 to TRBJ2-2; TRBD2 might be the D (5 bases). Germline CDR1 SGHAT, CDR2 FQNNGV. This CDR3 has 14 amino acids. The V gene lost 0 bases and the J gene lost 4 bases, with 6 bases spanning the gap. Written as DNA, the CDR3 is TGTGCCAGCAGCTTAGAGCGGGTCACCGGGGAGCTGTTTTTT. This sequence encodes CASSLERVTGELFF.

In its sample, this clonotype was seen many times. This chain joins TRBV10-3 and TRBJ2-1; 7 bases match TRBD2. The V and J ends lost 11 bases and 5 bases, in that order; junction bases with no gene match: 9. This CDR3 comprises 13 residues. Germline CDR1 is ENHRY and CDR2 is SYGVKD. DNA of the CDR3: TGTGCCGTCCTTAGCGGGTTAAACAATGAGCAGTTCTTC. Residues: CAVLSGLNNEQFF.

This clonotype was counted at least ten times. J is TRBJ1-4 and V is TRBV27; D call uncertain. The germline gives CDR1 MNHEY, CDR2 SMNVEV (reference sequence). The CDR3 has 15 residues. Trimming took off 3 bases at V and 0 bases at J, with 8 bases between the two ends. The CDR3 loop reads CASSFRAATNEKLFF. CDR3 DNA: TGTGCCAGCAGTTTCCGGGCGGCAACTAATGAAAAACTGTTTTTT.

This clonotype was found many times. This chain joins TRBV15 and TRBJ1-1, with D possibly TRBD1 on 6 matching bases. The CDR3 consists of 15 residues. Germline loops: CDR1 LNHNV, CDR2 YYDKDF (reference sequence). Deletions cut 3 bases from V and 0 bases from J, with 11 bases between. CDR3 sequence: CATSRDRTMNTEAFF. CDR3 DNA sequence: TGTGCCACCAGCAGGGACAGAACAATGAACACTGAAGCTTTCTTT.

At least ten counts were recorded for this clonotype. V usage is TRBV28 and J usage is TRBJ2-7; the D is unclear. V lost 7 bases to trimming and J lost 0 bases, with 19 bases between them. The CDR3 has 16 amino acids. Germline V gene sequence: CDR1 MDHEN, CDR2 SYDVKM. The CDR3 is CASNSPREEASYEQYF. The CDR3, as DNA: TGTGCCAGCAACTCGCCACGCGAAGAGGCCTCCTACGAGCAGTACTTC.

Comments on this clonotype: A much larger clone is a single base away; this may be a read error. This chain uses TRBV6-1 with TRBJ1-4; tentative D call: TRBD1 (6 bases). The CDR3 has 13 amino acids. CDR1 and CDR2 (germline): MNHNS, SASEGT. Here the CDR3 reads CATRTATNEKMFF. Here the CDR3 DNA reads TGTGCCACCAGGACAGCAACTAATGAAAAAATGTTTTTT.

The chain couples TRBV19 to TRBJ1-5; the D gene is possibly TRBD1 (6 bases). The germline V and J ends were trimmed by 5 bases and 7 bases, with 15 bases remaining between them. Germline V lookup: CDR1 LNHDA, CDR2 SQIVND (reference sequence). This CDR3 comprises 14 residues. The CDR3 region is CASSPHRVRQPQHF. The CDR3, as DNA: TGTGCCAGTAGTCCACACAGGGTGCGGCAGCCCCAGCATTTT. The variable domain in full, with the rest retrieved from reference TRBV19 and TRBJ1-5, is DGGITQSPKYLFRKEGQNVTLSCEQNLNHDAMYWYRQDPGQGLRLIYYSQIVNDFQKGDIAEGYSVSREKKESFPLTVTSAQKNPTAFYLCASSPHRVRQPQHFGDGTRLSIL.

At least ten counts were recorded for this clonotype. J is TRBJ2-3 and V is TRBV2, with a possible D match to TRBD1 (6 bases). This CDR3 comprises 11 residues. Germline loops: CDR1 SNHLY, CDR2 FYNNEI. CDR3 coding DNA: TGTGTGGGGGCCTTCACAGATACGCAGTATTTT. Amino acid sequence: CVGAFTDTQYF.

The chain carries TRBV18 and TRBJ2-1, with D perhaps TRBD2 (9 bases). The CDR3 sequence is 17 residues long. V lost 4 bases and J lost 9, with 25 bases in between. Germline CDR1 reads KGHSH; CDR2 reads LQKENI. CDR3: CASSLLPGGISGSEQFF. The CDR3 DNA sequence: TGTGCCAGCTCACTTTTACCAGGGGGCATTAGCGGGAGTGAGCAGTTCTTC.

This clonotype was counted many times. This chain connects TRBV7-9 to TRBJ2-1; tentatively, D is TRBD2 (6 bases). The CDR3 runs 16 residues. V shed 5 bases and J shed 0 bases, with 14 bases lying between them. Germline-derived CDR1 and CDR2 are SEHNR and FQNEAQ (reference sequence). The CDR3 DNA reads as TGTGCCAGCAGCCAGCGCCGGGGGAGCTCCTACAATGAGCAGTTCTTC. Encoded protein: CASSQRRGSSYNEQFF.

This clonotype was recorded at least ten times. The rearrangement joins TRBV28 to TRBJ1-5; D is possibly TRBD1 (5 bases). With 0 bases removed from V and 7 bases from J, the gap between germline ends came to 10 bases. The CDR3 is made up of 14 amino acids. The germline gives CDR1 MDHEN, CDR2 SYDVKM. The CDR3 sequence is CASSLWGGGQPQHF. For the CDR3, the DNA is TGTGCCAGCAGTTTATGGGGGGGAGGCCAGCCCCAGCATTTT.

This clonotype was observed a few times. The CDR3 nucleotides are TGTGCCACCTCAGTCGGCAAAAACATTCAGTACTTC. It codes for CATSVGKNIQYF. The rearrangement uses TRBV19 and TRBJ2-4, with D uncertain. The CDR3 has 12 amino acids. The germline gives CDR1 LNHDA, CDR2 SQIVND (reference sequence). V was clipped by 10 bases and J by 3 bases, with 10 bases between them. Full variable domain (remainder filled in from reference TRBV19 and TRBJ2-4): DGGITQSPKYLFRKEGQNVTLSCEQNLNHDAMYWYRQDPGQGLRLIYYSQIVNDFQKGDIAEGYSVSREKKESFPLTVTSAQKNPTAFYLCATSVGKNIQYFGAGTRLSVL.

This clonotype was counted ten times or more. CDR3 amino acids: CASSFHPREVGTEAFF. Written as DNA, the CDR3 is TGTGCCAGCAGTTTCCATCCCAGGGAGGTCGGCACTGAAGCTTTCTTT. The chain has TRBV12-3 or TRBV12-4 and TRBJ1-1; the D gene is possibly TRBD1 (5 bases). There are 16 residues in the CDR3. V lost 3 bases and J 4 bases, leaving 18 bases between the germline ends.

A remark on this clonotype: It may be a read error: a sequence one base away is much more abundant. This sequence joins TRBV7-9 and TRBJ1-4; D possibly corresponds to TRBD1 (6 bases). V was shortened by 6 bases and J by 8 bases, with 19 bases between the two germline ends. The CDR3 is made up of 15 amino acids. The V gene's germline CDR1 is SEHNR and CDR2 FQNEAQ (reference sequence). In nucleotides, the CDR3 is TGTGCCAGCAGACCTACCGCCAGGGGAGGGGAAAAACTGTTTTTT. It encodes CASRPTARGGEKLFF.

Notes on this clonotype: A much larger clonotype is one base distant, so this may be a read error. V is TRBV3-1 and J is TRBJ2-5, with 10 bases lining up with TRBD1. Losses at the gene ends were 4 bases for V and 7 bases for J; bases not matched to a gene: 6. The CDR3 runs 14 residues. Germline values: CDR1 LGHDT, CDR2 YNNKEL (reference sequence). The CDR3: CASSPGTGVGTQYF. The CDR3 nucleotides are TGTGCCAGCAGCCCCGGGACAGGGGTTGGGACCCAGTACTTC.

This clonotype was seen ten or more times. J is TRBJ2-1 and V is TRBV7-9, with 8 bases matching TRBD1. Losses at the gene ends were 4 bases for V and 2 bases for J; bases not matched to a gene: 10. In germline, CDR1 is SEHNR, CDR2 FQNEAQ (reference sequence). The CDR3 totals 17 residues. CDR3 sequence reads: CASSSSDRVWPYNEQFF. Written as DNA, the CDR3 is TGTGCCAGCAGCTCGTCGGACAGGGTTTGGCCCTACAATGAGCAGTTCTTC.